The clone carrying this T cell receptor beta chain was counted between two and nine times. Its antigen remains unknown. These data come from a study of vaccination and CD4 T cells after COVID-19. Study context: Two mRNA vaccine doses were given, either BNT162b2 or mRNA-1273.

Once obtained from cultured CD4+ T cells, the DNA was sequenced using the Oncomine TCR Beta short-read assay. TCRdb itself ran the PCR reads through MiXCR, one entry per CDR3 protein. Altogether roughly 24,000 distinct CDR3 sequences are present, roughly 53% being singletons, with the ten largest covering about 3%. Specified treatment: roughly 10-day PBMC culture with coronavirus spike peptide pools or control peptides (ViraFEST assay). Days 3 and 7 saw half the medium swapped for fresh IL-2 medium. Germline V lookup: CDR1 MNHEY, CDR2 SMNVEV (reference sequence). Losses at the gene ends were 5 bases for V and 0 bases for J; bases not matched to a gene: 9. The CDR3 runs to 16 residues.

The TCR comes from a human donor who had recovered from COVID-19. Sequenced material: CD4+ T cells from blood, cultured in vitro. The chain employs TRBV27 and TRBJ2-7; 8 positions agree with TRBD2. The CDR3 region has the DNA TGTGCCAGCAGTAGGATCTTAGCGGGGCCCTCCTACGAGCAGTACTTC. Protein: CASSRILAGPSYEQYF.